A single sample is the source of the 18 T cell receptor beta chains below, sequenced in a study of CD8+ T cells in alopecia areata (dated by TCRdb to the late 2010s). Library method: the immunoSEQ multiplex PCR assay. To provide template for TCR sequencing, every sample had RNA extracted and reverse transcribed into cDNA. Drawn from immuneACCESS, this table holds only the in-frame rearrangements with V and J called that TCRdb kept. Clones are partly lost; checked studies trace under half to an unresolved V gene and leave the rest unexplained. Counted in this sample were more than 100,000 clones; around 50% of them appeared once. The top ten clonotypes cover about 9% of the sample. The specimen was CD4+ T cells sorted from blood. The source of these receptors is a human donor in good health.

In this sample, this clone turned up once. The chain is built from TRBV5-1 and TRBJ2-3; D possibly corresponds to TRBD1 (5 bases). With 0 bases removed from V and 4 bases from J, the gap between germline ends came to 12 bases. The CDR3 runs to 15 residues. Germline CDR1 and CDR2: SGHRS and YFSETQ. The CDR3: CASSLANMGPDTQYF. The CDR3 coding sequence is TGCGCCAGCAGCTTGGCCAATATGGGGCCAGATACGCAGTATTTT. Drawing the rest from reference TRBV5-1 and TRBJ2-3, the complete variable domain is KAGVTQTPRYLIKTRGQQVTLSCSPISGHRSVSWYQQTPGQGLQFLFEYFSETQRNKGNFPGRFSGRQFSNSRSEMNVSTLELGDSALYLCASSLANMGPDTQYFGPGTRLTVL.

The chain employs TRBV2 and TRBJ2-7, with a tentative D call TRBD1 (6 bases). With 4 bases removed from V and 2 bases from J, the gap between germline ends came to 12 bases. CDR1 is SNHLY, CDR2 FYNNEI, per germline. CDR3 length: 14 amino acids. CDR3 nucleotides: TGTGCCAGCAGTGCCCAGACAGGAACCTACGAGCAGTACTTC. Translated: CASSAQTGTYEQYF.

J is TRBJ2-7 and V is TRBV5-1, with 9 bases aligning to TRBD1. Germline CDR1 and CDR2: SGHRS and YFSETQ. The junction had 7 bases not matched to a gene; V was cut back by 1 base and J by 5 bases. The CDR3 has 15 residues. The CDR3 DNA sequence: TGCGCCAGCAGCTTGTCTTGGACAGGGGACCACGAGCAGTACTTC. Amino acid sequence: CASSLSWTGDHEQYF.

The chain couples TRBV29-1 to TRBJ2-2, with 11 nucleotides matching TRBD1. CDR1 is SQVTM and CDR2 is ANQGSEA in the germline V gene. CDR3 length: 12 amino acids. With V trimmed by 7 bases and J by 6 bases, 1 base remained unmatched. Written as DNA, the CDR3 is TGCAGCGGGGACAGGGGGTCCGGGGAGCTGTTTTTT. Its protein product is CSGDRGSGELFF.

The chain carries TRBV5-6 and TRBJ1-6, with 7 nucleotides matching TRBD1. The CDR3 runs 15 residues. Germline V CDR1 and CDR2: SGHDT, YYEEEE. The V segment lost 4 bases and the J segment 9 bases; nucleotides outside the gene matches: 10. For the CDR3, the DNA is TGTGCCAGCAGCCTGATGACAGGGCCGGGTTCACCCCTCCACTTT. Its translation is CASSLMTGPGSPLHF.

V usage is TRBV13 and J usage is TRBJ2-7, with D perhaps TRBD2 (6 bases). Per germline, CDR1 PRHDT and CDR2 FYEKMQ (reference sequence). Between the trimmed V and J ends, which lost 2 bases and 6 bases, there was a span of 11 bases. The CDR3 loop spans 13 amino acids. CDR3 region: CASSLISGLEQYF. The DNA for the CDR3 is TGTGCCAGCAGCTTAATTTCGGGACTCGAGCAGTACTTC.

V usage is TRBV30 and J usage is TRBJ1-1; D gene unclear. This CDR3 region has 12 residues. The V gene's germline CDR1 is GTSNPN and CDR2 SVGIG (reference sequence). Trimming removed 6 bases at V and 1 base at J, with 9 bases between. Here the CDR3 reads CACSSWNTEAFF. CDR3 nucleotides: TGTGCCTGTTCCAGCTGGAACACTGAAGCTTTCTTT.

This clone showed up just a few times. For the CDR3, the DNA is TGTGCCAGCAGGTCAGCTACGACAGGACAGAAGCAGTACTTC. Translating gives CASRSATTGQKQYF. The chain has TRBV7-9 and TRBJ2-7, with D maybe TRBD1 (6 bases). Germline assignment: CDR1 SEHNR and CDR2 FQNEAQ (reference sequence). V was clipped by 6 bases and J by 8 bases, with 20 bases between them. The CDR3 is made up of 14 amino acids.

The chain combines TRBV29-1 with TRBJ2-7; D gene uncertain. The length of the CDR3 is 16 residues. V gave up 5 bases and J gave up 2 bases, with 22 bases separating them. The germline CDR1 and CDR2 sequences are SQVTM and ANQGSEA. Here the CDR3 DNA reads TGCAGCGTTCACCTCGTTGGGCCCGAATCAACCTACGAGCAGTACTTC. Translation gives CSVHLVGPESTYEQYF.

This clone was counted only a few times. This chain connects TRBV20-1 to TRBJ2-1; D is unresolved. CDR1 DFQATT and CDR2 SNEGSKA come from the germline V gene (reference sequence). V dropped 2 bases and J dropped 7 bases, with 6 bases sitting between them. This CDR3 is 11 amino acids long. The CDR3 region has the DNA TGCAGTGCTAGAATGGAGAATGAGCAGTTCTTC. Translating it yields CSARMENEQFF.

This sequence joins TRBV30 and TRBJ2-7, with unresolved D. Between the trimmed V and J ends, which lost 0 bases and 6 bases, there was a span of 9 bases. Looked up from germline, CDR1 is GTSNPN and CDR2 is SVGIG (reference sequence). There are 12 residues in the CDR3. This chain's CDR3 is CAWSVLSPEQYF. CDR3 in DNA: TGTGCCTGGAGTGTACTCAGTCCCGAGCAGTACTTC.

The rearrangement uses TRBV29-1 and TRBJ2-3, with 11 bases matching TRBD2. CDR1 and CDR2 (germline): SQVTM, ANQGSEA. This CDR3 is 13 amino acids long. J was trimmed by 5 bases and V by 5 bases; bases with no gene match: 3. The CDR3 sequence is CSVKTSGGDTQYF. The CDR3 nucleotides are TGCAGCGTTAAAACTAGCGGGGGAGATACGCAGTATTTT.

This rearrangement joins TRBV6-5 to TRBJ1-2, with a tentative D call TRBD1 (5 bases). V lost 3 bases, J lost 4 bases, and 18 bases lay in between. Germline loops: CDR1 MNHEY, CDR2 SVGAGI. The CDR3 extends over 16 amino acids. CDR3 sequence (DNA): TGTGCCAGCAGTTATGAGGCAGGGTGGGCACTCTATGGCTACACCTTC. It yields the protein CASSYEAGWALYGYTF.

The chain employs TRBV7-8 and TRBJ2-2; no reliable D call. Germline CDR1 and CDR2: SGHVS and FQNEAQ. V was clipped by 5 bases and J by 3 bases, with 4 bases between them. This CDR3 spans 12 amino acids. Here the CDR3 reads CASSSDTGELFF. The CDR3 DNA follows: TGTGCCAGCAGCAGCGACACCGGGGAGCTGTTTTTT.

In nucleotides, the CDR3 is TGCGCCAGCAGCTTTGGAAGCGAGACAGATACGCAGTATTTT. Its protein product is CASSFGSETDTQYF. The chain has TRBV5-1 and TRBJ2-3; D not certain. Trimming shortened V by 2 bases and J by 3 bases, and 10 bases separated the two germline ends. This CDR3 comprises 14 residues. Germline CDR1 SGHRS, CDR2 YFSETQ.

The rearrangement joins TRBV19 to TRBJ1-1; 9 bases are a match to TRBD1. V lost 7 bases and J lost 4; bases outside the gene matches: 4. This CDR3 has 13 amino acids. Germline V gives CDR1 LNHDA, CDR2 SQIVND (reference sequence). CDR3 bases: TGTGCCAGTAACAGGGGGCCCGGCACTGAAGCTTTCTTT. Translated: CASNRGPGTEAFF.

Only a few counts were recorded for this clone. This chain connects TRBV18 to TRBJ1-1; TRBD1 matches 9 bases. With V trimmed by 6 bases and J by 11 bases, 7 bases remained unmatched. The V gene's germline CDR1 is KGHSH and CDR2 LQKENI. The CDR3 runs to 12 residues. CDR3 nucleotides: TGTGCCAGCTCTTCAAGGACAGGGGTGGCTTTCTTT. This encodes CASSSRTGVAFF.

The chain joins TRBV7-2 to TRBJ1-5; D gene unclear. Trimming stripped 0 bases from V and 1 base from J, with 10 bases between. Germline V gene sequence: CDR1 SGHTA, CDR2 FQGNSA. This CDR3 spans 16 amino acids. The CDR3 here is CASSLAGPRSNQPQHF. The CDR3 DNA follows: TGTGCCAGCAGCTTAGCAGGGCCCAGGAGCAATCAGCCCCAGCATTTT.